These 20 T cell receptor beta chains were sequenced from one sample in a study of tumor-infiltrating lymphocytes in glioblastoma multiforme. Three nested ARM-PCR rounds with V-beta and C-beta primers built TCRB libraries. From the multiplex PCR reads, TCRdb called clonotypes with MiXCR, one entry per CDR3 protein. Among about 10,000 distinct CDR3 sequences, 66% were seen once, and the ten largest hold around 29%. The specimen sequenced was brain tumor tissue. Receptors were obtained from a male donor with glioblastoma.

The chain carries TRBV5-5 and TRBJ1-3; D unclear. The CDR3 runs to 16 residues. Germline V gene lookup returns CDR1 SGHKS and CDR2 YYEKEE (reference sequence). Trimming removed 0 bases at V and 0 bases at J, with 10 bases between. The CDR3 here is CASSLGPPVSGNTIYF. In DNA, the CDR3 is TGTGCCAGCAGCTTGGGACCTCCCGTCTCTGGAAACACCATATATTTT.

This chain uses TRBV20-1 with TRBJ2-3; no firm D call. This CDR3 spans 14 amino acids. V shed 3 bases and J shed 3 bases, with 13 bases lying between them. CDR1 DFQATT and CDR2 SNEGSKA come from the germline V gene (reference sequence). Written as DNA, the CDR3 is TGCAGTGCTAGCGTGATGGTGGCGACAGATACGCAGTATTTT. Translated, it gives CSASVMVATDTQYF.

This clonotype was found once. This may come from a read error, since a much larger clone is one base off. The rearrangement joins TRBV12-3 or TRBV12-4 to TRBJ1-4; no definite D call. V was shortened by 8 bases and J by 8 bases, with 12 bases between the two germline ends. This CDR3 spans 12 amino acids. CDR3 sequence reads: CASEEGVEKLFF. In DNA, the CDR3 is TGTGCCAGCGAGGAAGGTGTCGAAAAACTGTTTTTT.

The rearrangement links TRBV6-1 to TRBJ1-1; TRBD1 is a possible D gene (5 bases). The CDR3 runs 14 residues. Between the trimmed V and J ends, which lost 7 bases and 14 bases, there was a span of 26 bases. From germline, CDR1 is MNHNS and CDR2 SASEGT. The CDR3 nucleotides read TGTGCCAGCACCAGGGTGGAGTTCGCGAGTGTAGCGTTCTTT. Translating it yields CASTRVEFASVAFF.

V and J are TRBV6-2 or TRBV6-3 and TRBJ2-1; 14 nucleotides line up with TRBD2. The CDR3 has 18 residues. Germline CDR1 reads MNHEY; CDR2 reads SVGEGT. V dropped 4 bases and J dropped 7; count of bases not matched to a gene: 12. CDR3 residues: CASSSQFLGTSGRNEQFF. DNA of the CDR3: TGTGCCAGCAGTTCACAGTTTTTGGGGACTAGCGGGAGAAATGAGCAGTTCTTC.

Turning to this clonotype: A junction end diverges from the germline sequence, so it may reflect a read error. The J gene is TRBJ1-1, the V gene TRBV10-1; D remains ambiguous. Germline lookup yields CDR1 WNHNN and CDR2 SYGVQD (reference sequence). This CDR3 comprises 14 residues. The CDR3 loop reads CASSDEGRGTEAFF. DNA of the CDR3: TGTGCCAGCAGTGACGAGGGTAGAGGCACTGAAGCTTTCTTT.

On this clonotype: Since no conserved phenylalanine or tryptophan closes the CDR3, a read error is the likely cause. The J gene is TRBJ2-7, the V gene TRBV6-2 or TRBV6-3; D call uncertain. Germline loops: CDR1 MNHEY, CDR2 SVGEGT. The CDR3 is made up of 11 amino acids. The CDR3 DNA sequence: TGTGCTAGCAGTCACTCCTACGAGCAGTACTTG. Amino acid sequence: CASSHSYEQYL.

The CDR3 DNA is TGTGCCAGCAGTGAAGCGGAGGGGGCAGGTTCACCCCTCCACTTT. Protein: CASSEAEGAGSPLHF. The rearrangement joins TRBV6-1 to TRBJ1-6, with TRBD1 identical over 7 bases. Germline CDR1 MNHNS, CDR2 SASEGT. The CDR3 is made up of 15 amino acids. V lost 0 bases and J lost 9; bases outside the gene matches: 5.

The chain has TRBV11-1 and TRBJ2-7; the D is unclear. This CDR3 comprises 12 residues. The ends were cut back, 6 bases at V and 6 bases at J, with 12 bases in the middle. Germline V gene data show CDR1 as SGHAT and CDR2 as FQDESV (reference sequence). CDR3 residues: CASSGQEREQYF. In nucleotides, the CDR3 is TGTGCCAGCAGTGGGCAGGAGCGCGAGCAGTACTTC.

This rearrangement joins TRBV11-2 to TRBJ2-1, with a weak D call TRBD1 (6 bases). CDR1 is SGHAT, CDR2 FQNNGV, per germline. This CDR3 contains 13 residues. Trimming took off 5 bases at V and 7 bases at J, with 12 bases between the two ends. CDR3 DNA: TGTGCCAGCAGCATGGGTAGGGGGAATGAGCAGTTCTTC. Residues: CASSMGRGNEQFF.

The chain has TRBV12-3 or TRBV12-4 and TRBJ1-6; 8 bases are a match to TRBD1. The trim removed 6 bases at V and 8 bases at J, leaving 6 bases unmatched. CDR3 size: 14 residues. The CDR3 loop reads CASRRTGRDSPLHF. CDR3 nucleotides: TGTGCCAGCAGACGGACAGGGAGGGATTCACCCCTCCACTTT.

By share, this clonotype counts as medium-sized (0.01 to 0.1%). The chain links TRBV6-5 to TRBJ1-1, with D tentatively TRBD1 (5 bases). The CDR3 has 14 amino acids. The germline CDR1 and CDR2 sequences are MNHEY and SVGAGI. V lost 0 bases and J lost 10, with 15 bases in between. This CDR3 is CASSYSIWGKGAFF. The DNA for the CDR3 is TGTGCCAGCAGTTACTCGATCTGGGGGAAGGGAGCTTTCTTT.

This clonotype was detected many times. The V and J genes are TRBV27 and TRBJ2-1; D is uncertain. Deletions cut 7 bases from V and 0 bases from J, with 13 bases between. The CDR3 totals 15 residues. The germline CDR1 and CDR2 sequences are MNHEY and SMNVEV (reference sequence). The CDR3 region is CASIPRLSSYNEQFF. The CDR3, as DNA: TGTGCCAGCATTCCGCGCCTGAGCTCCTACAATGAGCAGTTCTTC.

The CDR3 loop reads CASSYAPGFVEQFF. CDR3 sequence (DNA): TGTGCCAGCAGTTACGCGCCGGGCTTCGTTGAGCAGTTCTTC. The chain employs TRBV6-5 and TRBJ2-1; D is uncertain. V lost 2 bases and J lost 9, with 14 bases in between. Per the germline V gene, CDR1 is MNHEY and CDR2 is SVGAGI. The CDR3 runs to 14 residues.

The chain carries TRBV5-4 and TRBJ1-3; D unclear. V lost 4 bases to trimming and J lost 3 bases, with 11 bases between them. This CDR3 comprises 14 residues. Germline V CDR1 and CDR2: SGHNT, YYREEE (reference sequence). CDR3 nucleotide sequence: TGTGCCAGCAGCGTTCAGAGATATGGAAACACCATATATTTT. Encoded protein: CASSVQRYGNTIYF.

This rearrangement joins TRBV19 to TRBJ2-5; 11 nucleotides agree with TRBD2. J gave up 4 bases and V 1 base, and 2 bases lay outside the gene matches. Germline values: CDR1 LNHDA, CDR2 SQIVND (reference sequence). This CDR3 is 15 amino acids long. CDR3 in DNA: TGTGCCAGTAGTATAGGTAGCGGGGGGGGAGAGACCCAGTACTTC. Translated, it gives CASSIGSGGGETQYF.

This clonotype was seen just once. At one boundary the junction diverges from the germline segment, which might be a read error. The chain uses TRBV11-3 and TRBJ2-2, with D perhaps TRBD2 (5 bases). Germline CDR1 and CDR2: SGHNT and YENEEA. The CDR3 covers 15 residues. The CDR3 nucleotides read TGTACCAGCAGCTTACATCCAGCGGAGACCGGGGAGCTGTTTTTT. This gives the protein CTSSLHPAETGELFF.

The chain uses TRBV6-5 and TRBJ2-1, with TRBD2 as a possible D gene (5 bases). Between the trimmed V and J ends, which lost 6 bases and 10 bases, there was a span of 19 bases. Germline V gives CDR1 MNHEY, CDR2 SVGAGI. This CDR3 has 14 amino acids. This CDR3 reads CASSCGPGFGEQFF. DNA of the CDR3: TGTGCCAGCAGCTGCGGGCCGGGCTTCGGCGAGCAGTTCTTC.

This clonotype was observed a few times. The V and J genes are TRBV19 and TRBJ2-7; D possibly corresponds to TRBD1 (6 bases). The length of the CDR3 is 14 residues. The germline CDR1 and CDR2 sequences are LNHDA and SQIVND (reference sequence). V was trimmed by 4 bases and J by 1 base, leaving 11 bases between them. CDR3 in amino acids: CASSNRDISYEQYF. The CDR3 DNA reads TGTGCCAGTAGTAACCGGGACATATCCTACGAGCAGTACTTC.

This clonotype ranks as medium-sized. The genes are TRBV6-1 and TRBJ1-2; D is undetermined. Germline values: CDR1 MNHNS, CDR2 SASEGT. The CDR3 is 14 amino acids. V lost 8 bases, J lost 6 bases, and 19 bases lay in between. CDR3 sequence: CASFLREGGDGYTF. CDR3 sequence (DNA): TGTGCCAGCTTTCTCAGAGAAGGAGGAGATGGCTACACCTTC.